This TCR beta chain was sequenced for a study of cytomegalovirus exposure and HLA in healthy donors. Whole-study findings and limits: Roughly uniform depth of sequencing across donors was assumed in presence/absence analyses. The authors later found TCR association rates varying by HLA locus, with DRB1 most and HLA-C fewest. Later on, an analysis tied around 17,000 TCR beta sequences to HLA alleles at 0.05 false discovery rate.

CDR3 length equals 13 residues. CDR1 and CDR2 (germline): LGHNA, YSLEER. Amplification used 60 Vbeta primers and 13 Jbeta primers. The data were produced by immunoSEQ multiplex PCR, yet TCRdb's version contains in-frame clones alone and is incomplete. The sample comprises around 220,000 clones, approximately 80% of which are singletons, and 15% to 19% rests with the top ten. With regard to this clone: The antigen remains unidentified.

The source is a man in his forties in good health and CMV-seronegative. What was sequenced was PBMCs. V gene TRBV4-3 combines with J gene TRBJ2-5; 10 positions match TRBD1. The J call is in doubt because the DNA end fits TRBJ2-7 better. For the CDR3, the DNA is TGCGCCAGCACCGGGACAGGGGACTACGAGCAGTACTTC. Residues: CASTGTGDYEQYF.